The entry below gives a single T cell receptor (beta chain) sequence along with its context. Its specificity is unknown. In germline, CDR1 is SGHVS, CDR2 FNYEAQ. CDR3 size: 14 residues. The germline V and J ends were trimmed by 2 bases and 2 bases, with 8 bases remaining between them. Measured with immunoSEQ multiplex PCR; TCRdb has only the in-frame clones, and not every one. The table records 100,000 to 120,000 clones, approximately 94% of them present only once. The source of the sample is a study of T cell responses to AZD1222 COVID-19 vaccine. Findings and limits, study-wide: Spike-wide vaccine-associated CD4 TCRs dominated at 160-218 and 743-854. Baseline antibody screening turned up just six seropositive AZD1222 recipients. Samples come after the peak T cell response, not at day 14.

The sequencing here drew on peripheral blood, taken 28 days after the second AZD1222 dose. The clonotype was recovered from an adult who received the AZD1222 COVID-19 vaccine. This chain links TRBV7-6 with TRBJ2-3; D possibly corresponds to TRBD1 (5 bases). In nucleotides, the CDR3 is TGTGCCAGCAGCTTATTACAGGACACAGATACGCAGTATTTT. Encoded protein: CASSLLQDTDTQYF.